The sequence of this T cell receptor (beta chain) was determined in a study of cytomegalovirus exposure and HLA in healthy donors. This CDR3 region has 13 residues. Germline CDR1 is SEHNR and CDR2 is FQNEAQ (reference sequence). V shed 4 bases and J shed 8 bases, with 14 bases lying between them. In the PCR, 60 Vbeta and 13 Jbeta primers were used. Measured with immunoSEQ multiplex PCR; TCRdb has only the in-frame clones, and not every one. The sample consists of more than 140,000 clones, about three fifths of them appearing once. This clone was counted a few times. The antigen remains unidentified. Whole-study findings and limits: With further analysis later on, most CMV-associated TCR beta chains appeared HLA-restricted.

Sequenced: PBMCs. The rearrangement links TRBV7-9 to TRBJ1-2; unclear D gene. The origin of this receptor is a woman aged 25-40 years in good health and CMV-seropositive. This CDR3 is CASSSDGSGGYTF. The DNA of the CDR3 is TGTGCCAGCAGCTCCGATGGGTCGGGGGGCTACACCTTC.